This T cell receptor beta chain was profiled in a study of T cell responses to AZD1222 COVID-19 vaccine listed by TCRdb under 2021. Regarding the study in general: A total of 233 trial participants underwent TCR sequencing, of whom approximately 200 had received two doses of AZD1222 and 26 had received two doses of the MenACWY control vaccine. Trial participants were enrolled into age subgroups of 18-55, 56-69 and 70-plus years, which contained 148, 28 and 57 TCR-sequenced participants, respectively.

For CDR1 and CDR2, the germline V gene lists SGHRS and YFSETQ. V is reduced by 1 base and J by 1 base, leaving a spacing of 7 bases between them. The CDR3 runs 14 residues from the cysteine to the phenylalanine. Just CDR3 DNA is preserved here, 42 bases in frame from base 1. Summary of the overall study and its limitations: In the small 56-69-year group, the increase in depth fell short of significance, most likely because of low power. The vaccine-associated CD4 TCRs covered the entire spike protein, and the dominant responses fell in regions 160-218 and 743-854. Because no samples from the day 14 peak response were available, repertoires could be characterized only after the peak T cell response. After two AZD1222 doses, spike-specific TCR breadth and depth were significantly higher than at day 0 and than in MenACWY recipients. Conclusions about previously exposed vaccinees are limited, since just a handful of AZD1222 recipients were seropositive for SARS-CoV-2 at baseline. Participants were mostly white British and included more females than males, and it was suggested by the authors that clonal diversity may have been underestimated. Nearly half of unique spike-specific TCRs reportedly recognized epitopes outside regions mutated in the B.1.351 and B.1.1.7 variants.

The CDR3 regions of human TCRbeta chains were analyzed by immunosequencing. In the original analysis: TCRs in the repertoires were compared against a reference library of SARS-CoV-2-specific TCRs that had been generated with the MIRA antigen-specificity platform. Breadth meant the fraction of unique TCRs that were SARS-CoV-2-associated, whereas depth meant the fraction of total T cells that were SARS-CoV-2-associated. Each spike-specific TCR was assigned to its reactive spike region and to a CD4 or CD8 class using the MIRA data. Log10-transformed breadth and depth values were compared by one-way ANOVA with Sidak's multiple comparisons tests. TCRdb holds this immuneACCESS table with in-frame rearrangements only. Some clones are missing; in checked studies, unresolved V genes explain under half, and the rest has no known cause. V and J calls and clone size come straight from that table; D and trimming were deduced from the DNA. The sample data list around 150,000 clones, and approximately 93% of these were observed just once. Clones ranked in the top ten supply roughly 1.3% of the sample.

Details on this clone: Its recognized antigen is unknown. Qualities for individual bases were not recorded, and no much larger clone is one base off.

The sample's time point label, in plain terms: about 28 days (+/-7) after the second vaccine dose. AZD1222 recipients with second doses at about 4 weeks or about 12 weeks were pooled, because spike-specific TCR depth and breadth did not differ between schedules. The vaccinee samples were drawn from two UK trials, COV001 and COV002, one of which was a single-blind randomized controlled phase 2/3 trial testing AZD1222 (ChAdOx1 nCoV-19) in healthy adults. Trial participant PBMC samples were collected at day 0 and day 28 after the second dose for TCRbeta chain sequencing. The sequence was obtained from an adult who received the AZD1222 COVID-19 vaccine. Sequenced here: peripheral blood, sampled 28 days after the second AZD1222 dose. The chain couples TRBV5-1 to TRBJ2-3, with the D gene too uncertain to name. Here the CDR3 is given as CASSLYGGTDTQYF. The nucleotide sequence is TGCGCCAGCAGCTTGTATGGAGGCACAGATACGCAGTATTTT.